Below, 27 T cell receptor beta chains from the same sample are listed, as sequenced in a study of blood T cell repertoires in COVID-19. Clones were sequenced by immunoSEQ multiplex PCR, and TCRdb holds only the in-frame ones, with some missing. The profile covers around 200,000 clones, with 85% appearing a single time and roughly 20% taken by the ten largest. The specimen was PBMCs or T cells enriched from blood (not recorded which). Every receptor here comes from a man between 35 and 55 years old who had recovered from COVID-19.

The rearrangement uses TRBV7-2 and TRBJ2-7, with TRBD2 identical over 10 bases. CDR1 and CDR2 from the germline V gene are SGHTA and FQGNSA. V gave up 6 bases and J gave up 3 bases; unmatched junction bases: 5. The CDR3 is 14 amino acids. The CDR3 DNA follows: TGTGCCAGCAGACGCCTAGCGGGAGACTACGAGCAGTACTTC. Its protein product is CASRRLAGDYEQYF.

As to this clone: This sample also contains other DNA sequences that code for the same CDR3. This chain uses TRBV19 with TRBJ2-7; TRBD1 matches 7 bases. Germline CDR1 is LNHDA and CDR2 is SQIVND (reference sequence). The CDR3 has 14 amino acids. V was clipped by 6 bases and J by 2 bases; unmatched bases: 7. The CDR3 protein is CASSRQGPPYEQYF. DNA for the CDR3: TGTGCCAGTAGCAGACAGGGCCCCCCCTACGAGCAGTACTTC. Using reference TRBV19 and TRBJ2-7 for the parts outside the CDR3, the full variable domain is DGGITQSPKYLFRKEGQNVTLSCEQNLNHDAMYWYRQDPGQGLRLIYYSQIVNDFQKGDIAEGYSVSREKKESFPLTVTSAQKNPTAFYLCASSRQGPPYEQYFGPGTRLTVT.

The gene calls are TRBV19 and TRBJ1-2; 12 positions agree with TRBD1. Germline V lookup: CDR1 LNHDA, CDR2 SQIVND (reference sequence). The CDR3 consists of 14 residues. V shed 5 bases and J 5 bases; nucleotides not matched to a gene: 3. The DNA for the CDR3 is TGTGCCAGTAGTGGGGACAGGGGGCTGTATGGCTACACCTTC. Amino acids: CASSGDRGLYGYTF.

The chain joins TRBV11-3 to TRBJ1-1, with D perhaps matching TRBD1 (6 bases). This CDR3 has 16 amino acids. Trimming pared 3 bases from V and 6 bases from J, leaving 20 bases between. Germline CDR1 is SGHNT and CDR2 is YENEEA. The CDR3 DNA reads TGTGCCAGCAGCTTCGACAGTTTGGGACACTCGCCTGAAGCTTTCTTT. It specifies CASSFDSLGHSPEAFF.

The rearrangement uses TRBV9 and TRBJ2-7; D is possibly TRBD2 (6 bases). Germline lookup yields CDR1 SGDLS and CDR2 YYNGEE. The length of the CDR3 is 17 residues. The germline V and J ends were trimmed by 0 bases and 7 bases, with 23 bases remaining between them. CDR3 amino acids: CASSVGIGGTKNREQYF. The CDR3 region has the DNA TGTGCCAGCAGCGTAGGAATTGGGGGGACCAAAAACAGGGAGCAGTACTTC.

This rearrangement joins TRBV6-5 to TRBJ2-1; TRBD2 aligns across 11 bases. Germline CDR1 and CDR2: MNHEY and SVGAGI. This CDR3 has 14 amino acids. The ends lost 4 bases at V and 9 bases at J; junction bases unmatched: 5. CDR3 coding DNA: TGTGCCAGCAGTTCTATAGCGGGAGGGGGTGAGCAGTTCTTC. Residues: CASSSIAGGGEQFF.

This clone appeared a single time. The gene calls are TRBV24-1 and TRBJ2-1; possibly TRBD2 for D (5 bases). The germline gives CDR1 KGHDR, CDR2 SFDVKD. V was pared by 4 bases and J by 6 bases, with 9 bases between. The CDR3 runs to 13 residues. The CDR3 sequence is CATSEGAPNEQFF. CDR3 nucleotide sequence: TGTGCCACCAGTGAGGGAGCACCCAATGAGCAGTTCTTC.

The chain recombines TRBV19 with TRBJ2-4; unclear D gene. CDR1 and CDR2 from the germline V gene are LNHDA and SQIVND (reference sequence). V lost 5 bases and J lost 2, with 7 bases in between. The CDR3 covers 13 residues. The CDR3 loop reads CASSEVSKNIQYF. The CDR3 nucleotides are TGTGCCAGTAGTGAGGTGTCCAAAAACATTCAGTACTTC. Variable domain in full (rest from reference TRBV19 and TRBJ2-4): DGGITQSPKYLFRKEGQNVTLSCEQNLNHDAMYWYRQDPGQGLRLIYYSQIVNDFQKGDIAEGYSVSREKKESFPLTVTSAQKNPTAFYLCASSEVSKNIQYFGAGTRLSVL.

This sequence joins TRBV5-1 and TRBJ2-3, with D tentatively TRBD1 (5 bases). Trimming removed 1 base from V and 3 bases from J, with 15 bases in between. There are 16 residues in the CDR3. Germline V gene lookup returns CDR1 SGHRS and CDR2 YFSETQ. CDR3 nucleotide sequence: TGCGCCAGCAGCTTGATGTTGGGCAGGGAAACAGATACGCAGTATTTT. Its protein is CASSLMLGRETDTQYF.

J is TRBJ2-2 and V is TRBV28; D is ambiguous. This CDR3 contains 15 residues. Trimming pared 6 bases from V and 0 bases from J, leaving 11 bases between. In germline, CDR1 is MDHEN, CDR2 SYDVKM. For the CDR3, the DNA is TGTGCCAGCAGGCGGCAGCAAACGAACACCGGGGAGCTGTTTTTT. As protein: CASRRQQTNTGELFF.

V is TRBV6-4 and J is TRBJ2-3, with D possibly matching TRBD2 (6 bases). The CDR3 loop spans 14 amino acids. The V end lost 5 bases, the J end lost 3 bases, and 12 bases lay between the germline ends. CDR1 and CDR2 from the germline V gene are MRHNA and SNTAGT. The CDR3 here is CASSNRGGTDTQYF. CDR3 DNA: TGTGCCAGCAGTAATAGGGGAGGAACAGATACGCAGTATTTT.

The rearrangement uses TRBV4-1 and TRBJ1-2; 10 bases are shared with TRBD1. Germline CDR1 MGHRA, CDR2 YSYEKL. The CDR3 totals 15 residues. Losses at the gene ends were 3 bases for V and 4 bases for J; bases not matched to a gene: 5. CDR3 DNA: TGCGCCAGCAGCCAGACGGGACAGGGGTCCTATGGCTACACCTTC. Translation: CASSQTGQGSYGYTF.

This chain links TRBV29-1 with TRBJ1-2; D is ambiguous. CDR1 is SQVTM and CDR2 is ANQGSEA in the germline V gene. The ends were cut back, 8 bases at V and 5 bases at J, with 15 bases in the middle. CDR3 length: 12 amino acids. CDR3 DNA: TGCAGCTATAGAGATTCTCGGTATGGCTACACCTTC. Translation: CSYRDSRYGYTF.

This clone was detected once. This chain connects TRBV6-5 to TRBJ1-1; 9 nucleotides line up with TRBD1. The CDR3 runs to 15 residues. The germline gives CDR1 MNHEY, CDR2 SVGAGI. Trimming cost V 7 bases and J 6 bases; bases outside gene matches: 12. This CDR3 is CASTRSGTGKPEAFF. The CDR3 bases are TGTGCCAGCACTCGTTCCGGGACAGGGAAACCTGAAGCTTTCTTT.

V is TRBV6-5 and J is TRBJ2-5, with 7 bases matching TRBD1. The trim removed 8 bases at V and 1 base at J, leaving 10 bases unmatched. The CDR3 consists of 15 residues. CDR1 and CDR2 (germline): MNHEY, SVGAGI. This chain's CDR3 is CASPTSGQIQETQYF. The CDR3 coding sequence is TGTGCCAGCCCAACCTCGGGACAGATCCAAGAGACCCAGTACTTC.

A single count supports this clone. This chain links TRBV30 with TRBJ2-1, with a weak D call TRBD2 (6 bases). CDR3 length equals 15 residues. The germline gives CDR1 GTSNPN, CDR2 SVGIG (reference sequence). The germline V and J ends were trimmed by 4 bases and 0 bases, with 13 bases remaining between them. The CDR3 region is CAWTIAESSYNEQFF. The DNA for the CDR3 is TGTGCCTGGACCATAGCGGAAAGCTCCTACAATGAGCAGTTCTTC.

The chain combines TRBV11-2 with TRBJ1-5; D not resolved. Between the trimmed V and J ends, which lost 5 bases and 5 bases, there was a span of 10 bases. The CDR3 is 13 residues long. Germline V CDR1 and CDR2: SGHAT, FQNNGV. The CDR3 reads CASSETRYQPQHF. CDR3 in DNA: TGTGCCAGCAGCGAAACAAGATATCAGCCCCAGCATTTT.

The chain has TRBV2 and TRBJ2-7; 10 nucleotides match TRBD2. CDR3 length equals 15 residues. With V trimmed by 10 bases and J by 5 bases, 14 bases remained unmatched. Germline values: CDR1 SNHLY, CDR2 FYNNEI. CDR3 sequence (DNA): TGTGCCATGAATAGGGCTAGCGGGAGTCCCCACGAGCAGTACTTC. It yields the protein CAMNRASGSPHEQYF.

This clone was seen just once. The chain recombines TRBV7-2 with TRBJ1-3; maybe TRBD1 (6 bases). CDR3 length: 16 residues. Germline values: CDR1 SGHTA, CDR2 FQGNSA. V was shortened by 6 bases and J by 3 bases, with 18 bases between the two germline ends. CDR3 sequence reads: CASSPPRGRDGNTIYF. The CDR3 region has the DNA TGTGCCAGCAGTCCTCCGCGGGGGCGAGATGGAAACACCATATATTTT.

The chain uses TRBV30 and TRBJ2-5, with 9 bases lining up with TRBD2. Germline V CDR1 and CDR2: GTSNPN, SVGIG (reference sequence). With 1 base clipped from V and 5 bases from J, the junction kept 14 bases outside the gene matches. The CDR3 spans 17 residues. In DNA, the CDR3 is TGTGCCTGGAGTGCTCTAGGGCGGGGGGGTAAAAAGGAGACCCAGTACTTC. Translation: CAWSALGRGGKKETQYF.

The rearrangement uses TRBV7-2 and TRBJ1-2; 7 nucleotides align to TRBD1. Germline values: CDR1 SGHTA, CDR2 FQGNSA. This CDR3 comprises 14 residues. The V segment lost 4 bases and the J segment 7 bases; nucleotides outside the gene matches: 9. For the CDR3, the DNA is TGTGCCAGCAGCTCGATGGACAGGAGTGGTGGCTACACCTTC. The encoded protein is CASSSMDRSGGYTF. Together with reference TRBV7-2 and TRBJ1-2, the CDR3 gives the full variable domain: GAGVSQSPSNKVTEKGKDVELRCDPISGHTALYWYRQSLGQGLEFLIYFQGNSAPDKSGLPSDRFSAERTGGSVSTLTIQRTQQEDSAVYLCASSSMDRSGGYTFGSGTRLTVV.

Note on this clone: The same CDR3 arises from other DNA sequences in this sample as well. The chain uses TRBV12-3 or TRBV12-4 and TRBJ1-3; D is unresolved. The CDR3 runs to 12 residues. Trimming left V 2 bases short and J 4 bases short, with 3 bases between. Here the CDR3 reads CASSLPGNTIYF. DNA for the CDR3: TGTGCCAGCAGTTTACCGGGAAACACCATATATTTT.

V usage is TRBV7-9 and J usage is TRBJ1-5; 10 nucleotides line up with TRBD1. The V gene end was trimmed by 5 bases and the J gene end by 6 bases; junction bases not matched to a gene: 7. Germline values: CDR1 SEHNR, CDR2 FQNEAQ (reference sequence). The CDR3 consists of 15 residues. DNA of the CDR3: TGTGCCAGCAGCAATGGACAGGGGGATCCTCAGCCCCAGCATTTT. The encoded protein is CASSNGQGDPQPQHF. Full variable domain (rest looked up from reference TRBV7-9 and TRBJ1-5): DTGVSQNPRHKITKRGQNVTFRCDPISEHNRLYWYRQTLGQGPEFLTYFQNEAQLEKSRLLSDRFSAERPKGSFSTLEIQRTEQGDSAMYLCASSNGQGDPQPQHFGDGTRLSIL.

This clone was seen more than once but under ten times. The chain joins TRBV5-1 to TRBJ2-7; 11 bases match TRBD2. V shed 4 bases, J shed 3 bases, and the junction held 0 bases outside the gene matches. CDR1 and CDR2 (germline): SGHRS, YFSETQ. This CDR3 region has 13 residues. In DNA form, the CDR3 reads TGCGCCAGCAGCACTAGCGGGAGCTACGAGCAGTACTTC. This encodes CASSTSGSYEQYF.

The CDR3 DNA reads TGTGCCAGCAGCGACTTGGTGGAAGATACGCAGTATTTT. It is translated as CASSDLVEDTQYF. The chain employs TRBV11-1 and TRBJ2-3; D unclear. Trimming stripped 5 bases from V and 5 bases from J, with 11 bases between. This CDR3 comprises 13 residues. CDR1 is SGHAT and CDR2 is FQDESV in the germline V gene (reference sequence).

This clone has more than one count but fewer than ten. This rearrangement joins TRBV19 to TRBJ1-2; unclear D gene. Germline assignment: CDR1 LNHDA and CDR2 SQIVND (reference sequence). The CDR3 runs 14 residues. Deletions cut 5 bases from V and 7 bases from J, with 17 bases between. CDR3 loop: CASSPGNIIRGYTF. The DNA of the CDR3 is TGTGCCAGTAGTCCGGGGAACATTATACGTGGCTACACCTTC.

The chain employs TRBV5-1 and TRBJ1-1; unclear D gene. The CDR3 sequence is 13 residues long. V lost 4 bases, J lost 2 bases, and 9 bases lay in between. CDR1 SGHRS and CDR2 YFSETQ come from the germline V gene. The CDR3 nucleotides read TGCGCCAGCAGCGCCCAGGAAAACACTGAAGCTTTCTTT. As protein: CASSAQENTEAFF.